The rows below give T cell receptor beta chains drawn from one sample of a study of control samples from healthy donors and cancer patients. The assay was immunoSEQ multiplex PCR, and TCRdb's table has in-frame clones only and misses some. This sample has roughly 60,000 clones, with 94% found just once. The source material was blood. These receptors came from a man younger than 45 in good health. The CDR3 runs from the conserved cysteine through the conserved F or W. Each record gives: J gene, V gene, clone size, CDR3 protein. Clone size, where shown, is once, few, many, or a class for clones that have expanded.

>TRBJ2-3|TRBV25-1|NA
CASSPLAGGPLSTDTQYF
>TRBJ2-1|TRBV13|NA
CASSAGQGGSYNEQFF
>TRBJ1-1|TRBV19|NA
CASSAGYMNTEAFF
>TRBJ1-5|TRBV9|once
CASSVGTVNQPQHF
>TRBJ1-2|TRBV27|NA
CASSLGAYYGYTF
>TRBJ1-2|TRBV6-2/TRBV6-3|NA
CASSSLKQGTRYGYTF
>TRBJ2-1|TRBV24-1|once
CATSDFRQGKLIKGDNEQFF
>TRBJ1-4|TRBV6-1|NA
CASSEAVLAVEKLFF
>TRBJ1-3|TRBV11-2|NA
CASSPGWSGGSHGNTIYF
>TRBJ2-2|TRBV19|NA
CASSTHTGELFF
>TRBJ2-3|TRBV4-3|once
CASSQGAATSTDTQYF
>TRBJ2-7|TRBV18|NA
CASSPSGDEQYF
>TRBJ1-1|TRBV10-3|NA
CAISSTGNTEAFF
>TRBJ2-7|TRBV10-3|NA
CAISKRESYEQYF
>TRBJ1-1|TRBV7-9|NA
CASSLGQLMNTEAFF
>TRBJ2-7|TRBV15|NA
CATSRDSYEQYF
>TRBJ2-1|TRBV27|NA
CASSQKNEQFF
>TRBJ2-1|TRBV28|NA
CASSTPKRLAASYNEQFF
>TRBJ1-1|TRBV5-1|NA
CASSLQGTFEAFF
>TRBJ2-1|TRBV7-2|NA
CASSLLSDEQFF
>TRBJ2-2|TRBV7-2|NA
CASSLAWSSGNGELFF
>TRBJ1-1|TRBV9|NA
CASSVGDLSEAFF
>TRBJ1-1|TRBV4-1|NA
CASSPEDPRVSMNTEAFF
>TRBJ2-5|TRBV30|NA
CAWSLGLGGASETQYF
>TRBJ2-7|TRBV6-5|once
CASSLRDNSYEQYF
>TRBJ1-1|TRBV18|NA
CASSLDGTANTEAFF
>TRBJ2-3|TRBV7-9|NA
CASSLSAGSTDTQYF
>TRBJ1-3|TRBV3-1/TRBV3-2|once
CASSQNPMSSGNTIYF
>TRBJ2-5|TRBV4-1|NA
CASSQTPDRVGQTQYF
>TRBJ1-6|TRBV18|NA
CASSLTTVFYNSPLHF
>TRBJ1-6|TRBV5-6|NA
CASSLWQTLRDSPLHF
>TRBJ1-2|TRBV6-5|NA
CASSYSAQNYGYTF
>TRBJ2-3|TRBV28|NA
CASSLRTSGSPTDTQYF
>TRBJ2-1|TRBV11-1|NA
CASSQRYEQFF